This passage covers 6 T cell receptor beta chains from one sample sequenced in a study of blood T cell repertoires in COVID-19. Method: immunoSEQ multiplex PCR; TCRdb's copy keeps in-frame clones and lacks some. The data hold 200,000 to 250,000 clones, with approximately 78% observed a single time. Sequences were obtained from peripheral blood. These TCRs come from a woman aged 80 or over with COVID-19, enrolled during active disease.

The chain uses TRBV3-1 (or the pseudogene TRBV3-2) and TRBJ2-5; D is ambiguous. The germline V gene has CDR1 LGHDT and CDR2 YNNKEL (reference sequence). This CDR3 contains 13 residues. Between the trimmed V and J ends, which lost 3 bases and 4 bases, there was a span of 9 bases. The CDR3 DNA reads TGTGCCAGCAGCCACTCCTCGGGAGAGACCCAGTACTTC. Its protein is CASSHSSGETQYF.

There are a few counts of this clone. This chain connects TRBV11-2 to TRBJ1-1, with D uncertain. V gave up 2 bases and J gave up 0 bases, with 16 bases separating them. This CDR3 has 17 amino acids. Germline V gene sequence: CDR1 SGHAT, CDR2 FQNNGV. CDR3 residues: CASSLFKGRRMNTEAFF. In DNA form, the CDR3 reads TGTGCCAGCAGCTTATTTAAAGGGAGGCGGATGAACACTGAAGCTTTCTTT.

This clone was observed once. The chain employs TRBV10-3 and TRBJ1-4; D possibly corresponds to TRBD1 (5 bases). Germline V CDR1 and CDR2: ENHRY, SYGVKD. This CDR3 has 14 residues. The V gene lost 8 bases and the J gene lost 5 bases, with 15 bases spanning the gap. CDR3 sequence: CAIGRGDVNEKLFF. The CDR3 bases are TGTGCCATCGGACGGGGGGATGTGAATGAAAAACTGTTTTTT.

The chain couples TRBV5-1 to TRBJ1-3; D is undetermined. The germline CDR1 and CDR2 sequences are SGHRS and YFSETQ. CDR3 length equals 15 residues. V lost 1 base, J lost 0 bases, and 8 bases lay in between. CDR3 in amino acids: CASSLTPGSGNTIYF. The CDR3 coding sequence is TGCGCCAGCAGCTTGACCCCGGGCTCTGGAAACACCATATATTTT.

The J gene is TRBJ1-1, the V gene TRBV7-3; D gene unclear. This CDR3 spans 14 amino acids. The germline CDR1 and CDR2 sequences are SGHTA and FQGTGA. The germline V and J ends were trimmed by 1 base and 0 bases, with 6 bases remaining between them. The CDR3 nucleotides are TGTGCCAGCAGCTTAAGACACATGAACACTGAAGCTTTCTTT. It codes for CASSLRHMNTEAFF. The complete variable domain, with remaining parts taken from reference TRBV7-3 and TRBJ1-1, reads GAGVSQTPSNKVTEKGKYVELRCDPISGHTALYWYRQSLGQGPEFLIYFQGTGAADDSGLPNDRFFAVRPEGSVSTLKIQRTERGDSAVYLCASSLRHMNTEAFFGQGTRLTVV.

This clone came up once. The chain recombines TRBV6-2 or TRBV6-3 with TRBJ2-3; D may be TRBD2 (5 bases). V shed 2 bases and J shed 4 bases, with 7 bases lying between them. Germline-derived CDR1 and CDR2 are MNHEY and SVGEGT. This CDR3 is 13 amino acids long. CDR3 bases: TGTGCCAGCAGTTACAGCGGATCAGATACGCAGTATTTT. It yields the protein CASSYSGSDTQYF.